The clone carrying this T cell receptor (beta chain) was observed a handful of times. The sample belongs to a study of shared clonotypes between healthy human individuals. Study in general: CD4 naive cells filled three plates per donor, CD4 memory three, CD8 naive two and CD8 memory one.

Libraries were prepared by immunoSEQ multiplex PCR; TCRdb keeps only in-frame clonotypes and omits some of them. The sample records 850,000 to 1,200,000 clones, 75% being singletons. CDR1 SGHNT and CDR2 YYREEE come from the germline V gene (reference sequence). This CDR3 is built from 14 residues. V gave up 1 base and J gave up 8 bases; unmatched junction bases: 5. HIV-negative, healthy adults without recent acute infections or vaccinations were the donors. Sequenced: memory CD4+ T cells sorted from blood. Subset in this sample: CD45RA-negative fraction. The TCR originated in a man aged 18-30 years in good health. The chain joins TRBV5-4 to TRBJ1-4, with 7 bases fitting TRBD1. The CDR3 sequence: CASSLSRGEEKLFF. CDR3 DNA sequence: TGTGCCAGCAGCTTGAGCAGGGGGGAGGAAAAACTGTTTTTT. Based on the CDR3 plus reference TRBV5-4 and TRBJ1-4, the full variable domain is ETGVTQSPTHLIKTRGQQVTLRCSSQSGHNTVSWYQQALGQGPQFIFQYYREEENGRGNFPPRFSGLQFPNYSSELNVNALELDDSALYLCASSLSRGEEKLFFGSGTQLSVL.